The T cell receptor (beta chain) described here comes from a study of T cells expressing NK-cell markers. The study's findings and limits: Specificity for HCMV among expanded NKG2C+ T cell clones was not established. As a fraction of CD8+ T cells, dominant NKG2C+ clonotypes reached about 1.0-7.0% in about six donors.

Generation of TCR beta cDNA was performed by 5'RACE template switching incorporating UMIs. TCRdb re-called the 5' RACE reads and catalogs CDR3 proteins one per entry, DNA excluded. The table lists under 200,000 distinct CDR3 sequences, with less than 20% in the top ten. CDR3 length: 12 amino acids. Germline V gene sequence: CDR1 SGHTA, CDR2 FQGNSA. For this clonotype: Its matching antigen is unknown.

The chain combines TRBV7-2 with TRBJ2-7; the TRBD1 assignment by TCRdb is unverifiable without DNA. This receptor was identified in a woman between 18 and 69 years old in good health. Sequencing input: blood T cells: a sorted CD56 or NKG2C T cell subset, CD4+ or CD8+ T cells, or bulk PBMC T cells (not recorded which). This CDR3 reads CASSSGQGWQYF. The whole variable domain, filled in from reference TRBV7-2 and TRBJ2-7, reads GAGVSQSPSNKVTEKGKDVELRCDPISGHTALYWYRQSLGQGLEFLIYFQGNSAPDKSGLPSDRFSAERTGGSVSTLTIQRTQQEDSAVYLCASSSGQGWQYFGPGTRLTVT.